These T cell receptor beta chains were read from a single sample in a study of blood T cell repertoires in COVID-19. The data were produced by immunoSEQ multiplex PCR, yet TCRdb's version contains in-frame clones alone and is incomplete. The repertoire has a few hundred thousand clones, 87% of them found once; the top ten carry approximately 2.2%. The sequenced sample consisted of peripheral blood. The receptors shown here come from a young man with active or convalescent COVID-19. The CDR3 runs from the conserved cysteine through the conserved F or W. D genes are given only for firm matches.

j_call d_call v_call cdr3_nt cdr3_aa
TRBJ2-7 . TRBV4-3 TGCGCCAGCAGCCCTGTAGACAGACGCTACGAGCAGTACTTC CASSPVDRRYEQYF
TRBJ1-1 . TRBV18 TGTGCCAGCTCACCACAGACAGGCCGGTTAGGCACTGAAGCTTTCTTT CASSPQTGRLGTEAFF
TRBJ1-1 TRBD1 TRBV5-1 TGCGCCAGCAGCTTGCAGGGGGCGCCGACTGAAGCTTTCTTT CASSLQGAPTEAFF
TRBJ1-2 TRBD1 TRBV10-1 TGCGCCAGCAGTTCCCTGGACAGGGGCACCTTC CASSSLDRGTF
TRBJ1-1 TRBD1 TRBV6-6 TGTGCCAGCGCAAGGGGACAGGGGTGGACTGAAGCTTTCTTT CASARGQGWTEAFF
TRBJ2-7 TRBD1 TRBV4-1 TGCGCCAGCAGCCATCGGGGGACAGGGGGCAGCTACGAGCAGTACTTC CASSHRGTGGSYEQYF
TRBJ2-1 TRBD2 TRBV2 TGTGCCAGCAGACTAACGACTAGCGGGAGAATTAATGAGCAGTTCTTC CASRLTTSGRINEQFF
TRBJ2-1 TRBD2 TRBV7-3 TGTGCCAGCAGCTTAAGGGGAGCGGGATCTAACAATGAGCAGTTCTTC CASSLRGAGSNNEQFF
TRBJ1-2 TRBD1 TRBV7-2 TGTGCCAGCAGCTCCTTGAGGGACAGACCTAACTATGGCTACACCTTC CASSSLRDRPNYGYTF
TRBJ2-3 . TRBV12-3/TRBV12-4 TGTGCCAGCAGTTTTGAGCGGGCAGATACGCAGTATTTT CASSFERADTQYF
TRBJ2-3 TRBD2 TRBV3-1/TRBV3-2 TGTGCCAGCAGCCGATCAGGATTTGGCGGGGGGGCAACAGATACGCAGTATTTT CASSRSGFGGGATDTQYF
TRBJ1-1 TRBD1 TRBV7-2 TGTGCCAGCAGCTTAGAGCAGGGGGATACTGAAGCTTTCTTT CASSLEQGDTEAFF
TRBJ2-3 . TRBV9 TGTGCCAGCAGCGTAAGGGGCACGGCTACAGATACGCAGTATTTT CASSVRGTATDTQYF
TRBJ2-1 TRBD1 TRBV7-8 TGTGCCAGCAGCGACCGGGACAGGGTGAATGAGCAGTTCTTC CASSDRDRVNEQFF
TRBJ2-2 . TRBV10-3 TGTGCCACAAGGGACCTTGGGGGGTTGGACACCGGGGAGCTGTTTTTT CATRDLGGLDTGELFF
TRBJ1-2 . TRBV19 TGTGCCAGTAGTATATGGGCAGAAGCTAACTATGGCTACACCTTC CASSIWAEANYGYTF